This T cell receptor (beta chain) was recovered during a study of technical replicates of blood from four donors. The germline CDR1 and CDR2 sequences are SGHKS and YYEKEE (reference sequence). V was pared by 6 bases and J by 10 bases, with 17 bases between. This CDR3 spans 13 amino acids. Profiling relied on immunoSEQ multiplex PCR, and the TCRdb table lists in-frame clones only, not all of them. The table lists approximately 59,000 clones, 86% of them singletons. Sequencing input: PBMCs. This chain links TRBV5-5 with TRBJ2-1, with a tentative D call TRBD2 (6 bases). This clonotype originated in a human donor in good health. Some clones in this sample may be carry-over from other donors' samples. The CDR3 sequence is CASTMGGVFEQFF. CDR3 DNA sequence: TGTGCCAGCACAATGGGGGGAGTGTTCGAGCAGTTCTTC.